These 22 T cell receptor beta chains were all obtained from the same sample, sequenced in a study of cytomegalovirus exposure and HLA in healthy donors. The primer mix had 60 Vbeta and 13 Jbeta primers. Repertoires were generated with immunoSEQ multiplex PCR, while TCRdb's copy carries only in-frame clones and drops some. Among tens of thousands of clones, about 74% were seen once, and the ten largest hold 6% to 8%. Specimen: PBMCs. Receptors were obtained from a woman between 45 and 65 years old in good health and CMV-seropositive.

The chain couples TRBV9 to TRBJ1-3; D gene uncertain. CDR1 SGDLS and CDR2 YYNGEE come from the germline V gene. Trimming stripped 0 bases from V and 0 bases from J, with 13 bases between. CDR3 length: 17 amino acids. DNA of the CDR3: TGTGCCAGCAGCGTAGGAAGAGGTCAGTCCTCTGGAAACACCATATATTTT. It is translated as CASSVGRGQSSGNTIYF. The full variable domain, in which reference TRBV9 and TRBJ1-3 provide the parts outside the CDR3, is DSGVTQTPKHLITATGQRVTLRCSPRSGDLSVYWYQQSLDQGLQFLIQYYNGEERAKGNILERFSAQQFPDLHSELNLSSLELGDSALYFCASSVGRGQSSGNTIYFGEGSWLTVV.

The chain joins TRBV5-1 to TRBJ1-1; TRBD1 is a possible D gene (5 bases). V was clipped by 5 bases and J by 0 bases, with 11 bases between them. The CDR3 loop spans 14 amino acids. Germline CDR1 is SGHRS and CDR2 is YFSETQ. CDR3 in DNA: TGCGCCAGCAGTACTGGGGGGTTGAACACTGAAGCTTTCTTT. Amino acids: CASSTGGLNTEAFF.

This clone turned up a few times. The chain couples TRBV7-9 to TRBJ2-3; no definite D call. Germline V lookup: CDR1 SEHNR, CDR2 FQNEAQ (reference sequence). V lost 5 bases to trimming and J lost 0 bases, with 3 bases between them. This CDR3 comprises 12 residues. CDR3 loop: CASSLSTDTQYF. The CDR3 region has the DNA TGTGCCAGCAGCCTTAGCACAGATACGCAGTATTTT.

This clone showed up just a few times. The chain carries TRBV4-1 and TRBJ2-3, with 8 bases aligning to TRBD2. J gave up 11 bases and V 3 bases, and 7 bases lay outside the gene matches. The CDR3 contains 13 residues. Germline V gene sequence: CDR1 MGHRA, CDR2 YSYEKL. Here the CDR3 DNA reads TGCGCCAGCAGCCATAGCGGGACCCTCGAGCAGTATTTT. It encodes CASSHSGTLEQYF.

The chain links TRBV7-6 to TRBJ2-5, with 12 bases lining up with TRBD2. V shed 3 bases and J 5 bases; nucleotides not matched to a gene: 10. This CDR3 contains 17 residues. Germline V gene lookup returns CDR1 SGHVS and CDR2 FNYEAQ. The CDR3: CASSFGLAGRVGETQYF. The CDR3 nucleotides read TGTGCCAGCAGCTTCGGACTAGCGGGAAGAGTGGGGGAGACCCAGTACTTC.

V is TRBV10-1 and J is TRBJ1-2; TRBD1 matches 8 bases. This CDR3 has 13 amino acids. Germline loops: CDR1 WNHNN, CDR2 SYGVQD (reference sequence). V shed 6 bases, J shed 3 bases, and the junction held 3 bases outside the gene matches. CDR3 bases: TGCGCCAGCAGCGAGACAGGGGACTATGGCTACACCTTC. Residues: CASSETGDYGYTF.

This chain links TRBV30 with TRBJ2-1; D gene ambiguous. Germline V lookup: CDR1 GTSNPN, CDR2 SVGIG (reference sequence). The germline V and J ends were trimmed by 0 bases and 0 bases, with 6 bases remaining between them. The CDR3 loop spans 14 amino acids. The CDR3 loop reads CAWSVRSSYNEQFF. The CDR3 DNA is TGTGCCTGGAGTGTACGGAGCTCCTACAATGAGCAGTTCTTC.

V and J are TRBV30 and TRBJ2-1; no clear D. V lost 2 bases, J lost 0 bases, and 11 bases lay in between. Germline values: CDR1 GTSNPN, CDR2 SVGIG (reference sequence). The CDR3 covers 15 residues. The CDR3 nucleotides read TGTGCCTGGAGTTTATGGTCTAGCTCCTACAATGAGCAGTTCTTC. Protein sequence: CAWSLWSSSYNEQFF.

This clone came up a few times. CDR3 in DNA: TGTGCCAGCAGTTTATCGATAACAGGGAGCGAGCAGTACTTC. Translation gives CASSLSITGSEQYF. The V call is TRBV27, the J call TRBJ2-7; D possibly corresponds to TRBD1 (6 bases). The V end was cut by 0 bases, the J end by 6 bases, with 12 bases between. This CDR3 is built from 14 residues. Per the germline V gene, CDR1 is MNHEY and CDR2 is SMNVEV (reference sequence).

V is TRBV5-1 and J is TRBJ2-7; TRBD1 might be the D (5 bases). This CDR3 is built from 13 residues. The V gene lost 1 base and the J gene lost 1 base, with 6 bases spanning the gap. Germline-derived CDR1 and CDR2 are SGHRS and YFSETQ. The CDR3 nucleotides are TGCGCCAGCAGCTTGCAGGGATCCTACGAGCAGTACTTC. Translation: CASSLQGSYEQYF.

The gene calls are TRBV5-4 and TRBJ2-1; tentatively, D is TRBD2 (7 bases). Trimming pared 1 base from V and 6 bases from J, leaving 14 bases between. The CDR3 loop spans 15 amino acids. CDR1 and CDR2 from the germline V gene are SGHNT and YYREEE (reference sequence). The CDR3 spells CASSLKGGGSNEQFF. As DNA, the CDR3 is TGTGCCAGCAGCTTGAAGGGAGGGGGTAGCAATGAGCAGTTCTTC.

This clone was seen a handful of times. The rearrangement links TRBV28 to TRBJ1-4, with D unresolved. With 6 bases removed from V and 7 bases from J, the gap between germline ends came to 15 bases. The CDR3 consists of 14 residues. CDR1 and CDR2 from the germline V gene are MDHEN and SYDVKM. The CDR3 loop is CASSHPLHGEKLFF. In DNA form, the CDR3 reads TGTGCCAGCAGCCACCCCCTCCACGGTGAAAAACTGTTTTTT.

This clone has just one count. The J gene is TRBJ2-7, the V gene TRBV28, with D maybe TRBD1 (6 bases). The CDR3 has 12 amino acids. Trimming pared 8 bases from V and 2 bases from J, leaving 10 bases between. Germline V gene lookup returns CDR1 MDHEN and CDR2 SYDVKM. The CDR3, as DNA: TGTGCCAGCTCCGGACAGACCTACGAGCAGTACTTC. Translation: CASSGQTYEQYF.

The chain couples TRBV30 to TRBJ2-6; D might be TRBD2 (5 bases). Trimming pared 1 base from V and 0 bases from J, leaving 19 bases between. Germline V CDR1 and CDR2: GTSNPN, SVGIG (reference sequence). The CDR3 spans 19 residues. In DNA form, the CDR3 reads TGTGCCTGGAGTGCCAAAGCTCGAGGGAAAAGCTCTGGGGCCAACGTCCTGACTTTC. Protein: CAWSAKARGKSSGANVLTF.

The genes are TRBV6-5 and TRBJ2-3; 10 bases align to TRBD2. Germline CDR1 reads MNHEY; CDR2 reads SVGAGI. CDR3 size: 14 residues. V lost 5 bases and J lost 2; bases outside the gene matches: 1. CDR3 sequence reads: CASSLAGATDTQYF. CDR3 coding DNA: TGTGCCAGCAGTCTAGCGGGAGCCACAGATACGCAGTATTTT.

The V gene is TRBV30, the J gene TRBJ1-2, with D uncertain. V lost 4 bases, J lost 8 bases, and 11 bases lay in between. Germline CDR1 is GTSNPN and CDR2 is SVGIG (reference sequence). This CDR3 region has 11 residues. CDR3 amino acids: CAWTAGIGYTF. The CDR3 DNA follows: TGTGCCTGGACAGCCGGGATCGGCTACACCTTC.

This clone was found a few times. This sequence joins TRBV20-1 and TRBJ2-7; no clear D. Trimming shortened V by 6 bases and J by 6 bases, and 9 bases separated the two germline ends. The CDR3 loop spans 10 amino acids. Per the germline V gene, CDR1 is DFQATT and CDR2 is SNEGSKA (reference sequence). CDR3 DNA sequence: TGCAGTGCCGAAGCTGTCGAGCAGTACTTC. Translating gives CSAEAVEQYF.

The V and J genes are TRBV28 and TRBJ2-1, with TRBD2 matching 10 bases. After removal of 6 bases from V and 4 bases from J, the junction contained 6 bases not matched to a gene. In germline, CDR1 is MDHEN, CDR2 SYDVKM. The CDR3 is 15 residues long. The CDR3 loop reads CASSNLAGVYNEQFF. DNA of the CDR3: TGTGCCAGCAGCAATCTAGCGGGAGTTTACAATGAGCAGTTCTTC.

This chain links TRBV19 with TRBJ2-1; tentative D call: TRBD2 (7 bases). Germline CDR1 LNHDA, CDR2 SQIVND (reference sequence). Trimming pared 2 bases from V and 7 bases from J, leaving 18 bases between. This CDR3 has 16 amino acids. The CDR3 coding sequence is TGTGCCAGTAGTATACGGGGGGCCCTATATGCTAATGAGCAGTTCTTC. Translated: CASSIRGALYANEQFF.

V gene TRBV5-5 combines with J gene TRBJ2-3; 8 positions agree with TRBD2. Germline loops: CDR1 SGHKS, CDR2 YYEKEE (reference sequence). V gave up 6 bases and J gave up 4 bases; unmatched junction bases: 4. There are 13 residues in the CDR3. In nucleotides, the CDR3 is TGTGCCAGCATACTGACTAGCGCAGATACGCAGTATTTT. Its translation is CASILTSADTQYF.

DNA of the CDR3: TGTGCCAGCAGCTTAAAGCAGGGGACATCCGTTGATAACACTGAAGCTTTCTTT. Encoded protein: CASSLKQGTSVDNTEAFF. This chain connects TRBV11-2 to TRBJ1-1; D is perhaps TRBD1 (6 bases). Germline V lookup: CDR1 SGHAT, CDR2 FQNNGV. CDR3 length: 18 amino acids. Trimming shortened V by 2 bases and J by 2 bases, and 21 bases separated the two germline ends.

This clone was detected only a few times. V is TRBV30 and J is TRBJ1-6; the match to TRBD1 covers 7 bases. Germline CDR1 reads GTSNPN; CDR2 reads SVGIG (reference sequence). Trimming took 5 bases from V and 5 from J; bases not matched to a gene: 12. The CDR3 is 16 residues long. The CDR3 region is CAWPMPGQINNSPLHF. DNA for the CDR3: TGTGCCTGGCCGATGCCGGGACAGATAAATAATTCACCCCTCCACTTT.